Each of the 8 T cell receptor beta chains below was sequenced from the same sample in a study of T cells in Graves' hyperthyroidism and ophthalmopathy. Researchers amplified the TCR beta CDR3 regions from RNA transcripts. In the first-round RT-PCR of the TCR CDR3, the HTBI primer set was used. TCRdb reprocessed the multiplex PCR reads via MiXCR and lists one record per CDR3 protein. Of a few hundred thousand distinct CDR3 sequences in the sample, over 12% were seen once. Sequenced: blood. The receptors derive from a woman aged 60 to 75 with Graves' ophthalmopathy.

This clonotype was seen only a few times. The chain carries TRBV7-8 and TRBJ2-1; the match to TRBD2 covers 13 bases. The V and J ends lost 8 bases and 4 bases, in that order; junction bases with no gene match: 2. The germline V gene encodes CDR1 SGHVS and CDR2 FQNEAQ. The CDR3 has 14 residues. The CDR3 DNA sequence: TGTGCCAGCGAACTAGCGGGAGGGTACAATGAGCAGTTCTTC. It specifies CASELAGGYNEQFF.

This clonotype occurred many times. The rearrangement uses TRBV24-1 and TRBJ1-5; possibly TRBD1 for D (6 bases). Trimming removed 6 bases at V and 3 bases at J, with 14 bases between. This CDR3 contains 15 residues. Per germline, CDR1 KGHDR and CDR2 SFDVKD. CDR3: CATSQAGEYNQPQHF. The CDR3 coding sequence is TGTGCCACCAGTCAGGCAGGGGAGTACAATCAGCCCCAGCATTTT.

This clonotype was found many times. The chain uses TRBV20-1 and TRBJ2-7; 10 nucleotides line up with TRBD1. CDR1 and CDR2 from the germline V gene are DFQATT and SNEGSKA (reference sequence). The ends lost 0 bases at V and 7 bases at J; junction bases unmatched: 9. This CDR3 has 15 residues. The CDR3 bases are TGCAGTGCTAGAGATATCGGGACAGGGGCGGGAGAGCAGTACTTC. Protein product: CSARDIGTGAGEQYF.

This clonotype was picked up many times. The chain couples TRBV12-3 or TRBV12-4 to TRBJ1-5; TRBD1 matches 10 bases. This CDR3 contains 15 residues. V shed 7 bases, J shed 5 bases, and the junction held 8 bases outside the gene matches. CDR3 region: CASTHRDRGDQPQHF. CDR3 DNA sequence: TGTGCCAGCACCCATAGGGACAGGGGTGATCAGCCCCAGCATTTT.

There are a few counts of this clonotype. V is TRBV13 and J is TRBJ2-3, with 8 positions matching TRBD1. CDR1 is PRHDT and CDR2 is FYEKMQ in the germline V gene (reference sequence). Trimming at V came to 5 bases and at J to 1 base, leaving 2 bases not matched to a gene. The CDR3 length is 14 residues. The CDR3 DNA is TGTGCCAGCAGCATCAGGGGGCGCACAGATACGCAGTATTTT. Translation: CASSIRGRTDTQYF.

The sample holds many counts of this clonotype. CDR3: CASSQGRGGYNEQFF. CDR3 sequence (DNA): TGTGCCAGCAGCCAAGGTCGTGGGGGGTACAATGAGCAGTTCTTC. The rearrangement uses TRBV3-1 and TRBJ2-1; TRBD2 is a possible D gene (6 bases). The germline V and J ends were trimmed by 1 base and 4 bases, with 11 bases remaining between them. This CDR3 is built from 15 residues. In germline, CDR1 is LGHDT, CDR2 YNNKEL (reference sequence).

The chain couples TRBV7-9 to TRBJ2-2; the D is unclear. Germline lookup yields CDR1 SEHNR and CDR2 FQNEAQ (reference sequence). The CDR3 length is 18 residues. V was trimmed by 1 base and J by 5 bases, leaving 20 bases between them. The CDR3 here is CASSLVLVSVLPTGELFF. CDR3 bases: TGTGCCAGCAGCTTAGTTCTAGTCTCCGTTCTGCCGACCGGGGAGCTGTTTTTT.

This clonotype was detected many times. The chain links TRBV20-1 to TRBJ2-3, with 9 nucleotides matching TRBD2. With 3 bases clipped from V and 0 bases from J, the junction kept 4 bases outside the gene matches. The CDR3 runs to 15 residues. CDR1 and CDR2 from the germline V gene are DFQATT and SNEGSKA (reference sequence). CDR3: CSARRREGSTDTQYF. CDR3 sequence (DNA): TGCAGTGCTAGGCGGCGGGAGGGTAGCACAGATACGCAGTATTTT.